The clone carrying this T cell receptor (beta chain) showed up just a few times. Its specificity is not known. This entry is derived from a study of T-cell memory formation after mild COVID-19. Overall study: For the most part, TCR clusters were specific to one donor. Notes on the study in general: Later expanders leaned CD4+, whereas clones that contracted between day 15 and 85 were balanced CD4/CD8.

cDNA libraries for TCR alpha and TCR beta, carrying sample barcodes and UMIs, came from 5'RACE with constant-segment primers. TCRdb called the 5' RACE reads again in MiXCR, with one record for every CDR3 protein. The sample lists roughly 150,000 distinct CDR3 sequences, 14% occurring once. V was shortened by 6 bases and J by 0 bases, with 9 bases between the two germline ends. Per the germline V gene, CDR1 is SGHNT and CDR2 is YENEEA. The CDR3 spans 14 residues. The chain combines TRBV11-3 with TRBJ2-1; D call uncertain. This clonotype was obtained from an adult woman who had mild COVID-19 (a few samples of this study predate the infection). Cell type and time point are not known. Specimen: PBMCs or a T cell subset sorted from them (not recorded which). CDR3 region: CASSSQSSYNEQFF. Written as DNA, the CDR3 is TGTGCCAGCAGTTCCCAGAGCTCCTACAATGAGCAGTTCTTC.